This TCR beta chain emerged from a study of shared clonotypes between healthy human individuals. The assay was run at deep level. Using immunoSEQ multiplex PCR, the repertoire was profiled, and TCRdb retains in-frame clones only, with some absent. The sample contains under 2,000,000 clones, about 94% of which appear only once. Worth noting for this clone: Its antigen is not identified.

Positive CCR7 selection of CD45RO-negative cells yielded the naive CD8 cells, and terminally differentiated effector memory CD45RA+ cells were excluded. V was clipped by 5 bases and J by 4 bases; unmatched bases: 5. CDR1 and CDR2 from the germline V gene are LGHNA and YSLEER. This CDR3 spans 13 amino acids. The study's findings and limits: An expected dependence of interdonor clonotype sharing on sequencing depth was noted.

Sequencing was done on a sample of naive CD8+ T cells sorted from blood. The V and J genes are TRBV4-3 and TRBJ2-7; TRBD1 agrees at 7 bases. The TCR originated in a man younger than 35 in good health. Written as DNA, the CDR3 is TGCGCCAGCAGCGAGAACAGGGGATACGAGCAGTACTTC. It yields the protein CASSENRGYEQYF.